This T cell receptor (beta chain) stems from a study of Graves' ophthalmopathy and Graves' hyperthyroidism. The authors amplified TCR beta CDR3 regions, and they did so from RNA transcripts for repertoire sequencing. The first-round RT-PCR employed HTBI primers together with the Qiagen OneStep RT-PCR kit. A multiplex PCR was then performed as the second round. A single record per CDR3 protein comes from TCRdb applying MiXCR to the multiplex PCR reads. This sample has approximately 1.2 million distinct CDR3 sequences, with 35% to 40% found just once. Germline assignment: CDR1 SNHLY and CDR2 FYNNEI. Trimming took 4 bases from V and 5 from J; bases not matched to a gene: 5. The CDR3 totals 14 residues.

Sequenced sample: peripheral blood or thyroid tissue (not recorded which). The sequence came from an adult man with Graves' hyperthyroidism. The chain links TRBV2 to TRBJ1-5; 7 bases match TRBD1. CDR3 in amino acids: CASSAITGDQPQHF. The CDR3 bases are TGTGCCAGCAGTGCTATTACAGGGGATCAGCCCCAGCATTTT.